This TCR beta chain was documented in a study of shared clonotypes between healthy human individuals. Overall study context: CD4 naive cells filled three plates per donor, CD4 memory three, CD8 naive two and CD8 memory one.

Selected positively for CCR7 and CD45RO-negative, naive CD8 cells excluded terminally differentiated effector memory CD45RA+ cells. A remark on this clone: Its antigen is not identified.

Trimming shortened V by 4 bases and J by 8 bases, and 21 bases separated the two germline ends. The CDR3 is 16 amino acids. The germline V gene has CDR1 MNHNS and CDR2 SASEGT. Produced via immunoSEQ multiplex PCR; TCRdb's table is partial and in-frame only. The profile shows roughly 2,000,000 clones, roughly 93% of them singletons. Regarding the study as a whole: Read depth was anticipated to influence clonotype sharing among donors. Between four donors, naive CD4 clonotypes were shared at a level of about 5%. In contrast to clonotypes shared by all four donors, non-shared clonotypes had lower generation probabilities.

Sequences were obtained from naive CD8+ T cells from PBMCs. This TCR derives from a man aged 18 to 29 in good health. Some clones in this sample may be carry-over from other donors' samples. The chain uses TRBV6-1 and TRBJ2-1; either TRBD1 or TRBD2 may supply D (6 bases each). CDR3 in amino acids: CASSGTKGGPIDEQFF. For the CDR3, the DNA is TGTGCCAGCAGTGGCACGAAGGGGGGTCCGATCGATGAGCAGTTCTTC.